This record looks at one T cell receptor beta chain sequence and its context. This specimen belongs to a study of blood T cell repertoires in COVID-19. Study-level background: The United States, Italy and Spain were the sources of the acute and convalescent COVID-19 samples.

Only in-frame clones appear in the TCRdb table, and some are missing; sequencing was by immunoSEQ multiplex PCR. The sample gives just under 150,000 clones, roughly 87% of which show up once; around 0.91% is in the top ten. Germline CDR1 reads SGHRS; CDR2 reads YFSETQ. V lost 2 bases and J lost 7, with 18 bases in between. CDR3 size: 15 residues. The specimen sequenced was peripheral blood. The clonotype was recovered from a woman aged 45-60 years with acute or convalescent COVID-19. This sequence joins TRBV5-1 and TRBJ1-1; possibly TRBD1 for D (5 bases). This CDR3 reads CASSLSKEGPSEAFF. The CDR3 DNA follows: TGCGCCAGCAGCTTATCTAAGGAGGGGCCGAGTGAAGCTTTCTTT.